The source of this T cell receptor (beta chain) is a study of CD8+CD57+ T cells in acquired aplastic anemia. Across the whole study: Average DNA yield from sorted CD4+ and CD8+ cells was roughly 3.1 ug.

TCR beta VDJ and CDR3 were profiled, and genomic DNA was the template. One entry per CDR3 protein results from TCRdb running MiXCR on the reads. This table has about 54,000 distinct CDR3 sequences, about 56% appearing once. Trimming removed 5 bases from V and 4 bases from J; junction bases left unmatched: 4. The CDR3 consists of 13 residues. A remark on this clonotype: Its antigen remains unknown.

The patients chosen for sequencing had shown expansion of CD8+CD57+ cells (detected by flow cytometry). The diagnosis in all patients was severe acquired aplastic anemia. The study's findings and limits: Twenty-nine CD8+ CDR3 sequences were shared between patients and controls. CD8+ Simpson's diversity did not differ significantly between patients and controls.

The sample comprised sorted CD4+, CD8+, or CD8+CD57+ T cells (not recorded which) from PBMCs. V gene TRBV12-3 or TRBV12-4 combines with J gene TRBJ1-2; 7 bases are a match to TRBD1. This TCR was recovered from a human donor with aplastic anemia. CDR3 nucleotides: TGTGCCAGCAGTGAGGGACAGCTCTATGGCTACACCTTC. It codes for CASSEGQLYGYTF.